Listed here are 6 T cell receptor beta chains from one sample, sequenced in a study of blood T cell repertoires in COVID-19. TCRdb's copy holds only in-frame clones and misses some; the assay was immunoSEQ multiplex PCR. The profile covers about 51,000 clones, with around 93% appearing a single time and about 3.1% taken by the ten largest. The sequenced sample consisted of peripheral blood. These TCRs come from a man aged 45-60 years with acute or convalescent COVID-19.

The rearrangement uses TRBV4-1 and TRBJ2-1; tentative D call: TRBD1 (6 bases). Germline assignment: CDR1 MGHRA and CDR2 YSYEKL. The CDR3 runs to 14 residues. Trimming stripped 3 bases from V and 7 bases from J, with 13 bases between. The CDR3 loop reads CASSQQGTVNEQFF. CDR3 DNA sequence: TGCGCCAGCAGCCAGCAGGGGACGGTGAATGAGCAGTTCTTC.

This clone appeared a single time. This chain connects TRBV15 to TRBJ2-7, with 10 bases fitting TRBD1. This CDR3 has 16 residues. Germline loops: CDR1 LNHNV, CDR2 YYDKDF (reference sequence). Trimming took 2 bases from V and 2 from J; bases not matched to a gene: 6. The CDR3 DNA sequence: TGTGCCACCAGCAGACACTCGGGACAGGGGACCTACGAGCAGTACTTC. It encodes CATSRHSGQGTYEQYF.

This chain uses TRBV13 with TRBJ2-5, with 8 bases that match TRBD1. J was trimmed by 7 bases and V by 0 bases; bases with no gene match: 10. CDR1 and CDR2 (germline): PRHDT, FYEKMQ (reference sequence). The CDR3 spans 16 residues. CDR3 bases: TGTGCCAGCAGCTTAGGTGACAGGGGAATTCGAAGGACCCAGTACTTC. This codes for CASSLGDRGIRRTQYF. The full variable domain, rest sourced from reference TRBV13 and TRBJ2-5, is AAGVIQSPRHLIKEKRETATLKCYPIPRHDTVYWYQQGPGQDPQFLISFYEKMQSDKGSIPDRFSAQQFSDYHSELNMSSLELGDSALYFCASSLGDRGIRRTQYFGPGTRLLVL.

This clone came up a few times. CDR3 bases: TGTGCCAGCAGGACAATGACTAGCGGAGGCTACGAGCAGTACTTC. As protein: CASRTMTSGGYEQYF. The genes are TRBV6-6 and TRBJ2-7; 9 positions agree with TRBD2. CDR3 length: 15 residues. V lost 6 bases, J lost 3 bases, and 9 bases stayed unmatched. Germline CDR1 MNHNY, CDR2 SVGAGI (reference sequence).

This chain uses TRBV2 with TRBJ2-2; D is possibly TRBD2 (5 bases). Germline-derived CDR1 and CDR2 are SNHLY and FYNNEI. The ends were cut back, 4 bases at V and 2 bases at J, with 8 bases in the middle. The length of the CDR3 is 14 residues. This CDR3 reads CASSGLYNTGELFF. The DNA of the CDR3 is TGTGCCAGCAGTGGACTATACAACACCGGGGAGCTGTTTTTT.

In DNA, the CDR3 is TGTGCCAGTAGTATCGCAGGATTTGGTCAGCCCCAGCATTTT. It translates to CASSIAGFGQPQHF. J is TRBJ1-5 and V is TRBV19; D gene uncertain. The ends were cut back, 3 bases at V and 6 bases at J, with 12 bases in the middle. CDR1 and CDR2 from the germline V gene are LNHDA and SQIVND (reference sequence). CDR3 length equals 14 residues.